The next 4 T cell receptor beta chains were all read from a single sample in a study of blood T cell repertoires in COVID-19. Method: immunoSEQ multiplex PCR; TCRdb's copy keeps in-frame clones and lacks some. The data contain some 250,000 clones, around 86% of them singletons. Material for sequencing was peripheral blood. All receptors come from a young woman who had recovered from COVID-19.

The gene calls are TRBV3-1 (or the pseudogene TRBV3-2) and TRBJ1-1; D not resolved. This CDR3 region has 12 residues. V lost 2 bases to trimming and J lost 9 bases, with 10 bases between them. From germline, CDR1 is LGHDT and CDR2 YNNKEL (reference sequence). CDR3 sequence: CASSQLGSQAFF. The CDR3 nucleotides read TGTGCCAGCAGCCAACTTGGGAGTCAAGCTTTCTTT.

In this sample, this clone turned up once. The CDR3 region has the DNA TGTGCCAGCAGCTTAGAGGGAGGTGGGGGATATGGCTACACCTTC. Translated, it gives CASSLEGGGGYGYTF. This chain uses TRBV7-2 with TRBJ1-2, with D perhaps matching TRBD1 (5 bases). Germline-derived CDR1 and CDR2 are SGHTA and FQGNSA. V was pared by 1 base and J by 5 bases, with 14 bases between. CDR3 length equals 15 residues.

The chain uses TRBV9 and TRBJ2-1, with 15 bases lining up with TRBD2. The CDR3 totals 19 residues. Losses at the gene ends were 4 bases for V and 0 bases for J; bases not matched to a gene: 8. CDR1 and CDR2 from the germline V gene are SGDLS and YYNGEE. The CDR3 spells CASSLTGTSGGLSYNEQFF. The CDR3 DNA reads as TGTGCCAGCAGCCTCACGGGGACTAGCGGGGGGCTCTCCTACAATGAGCAGTTCTTC. Using reference TRBV9 and TRBJ2-1 for the parts outside the CDR3, the full variable domain is DSGVTQTPKHLITATGQRVTLRCSPRSGDLSVYWYQQSLDQGLQFLIQYYNGEERAKGNILERFSAQQFPDLHSELNLSSLELGDSALYFCASSLTGTSGGLSYNEQFFGPGTRLTVL.

This chain connects TRBV19 to TRBJ1-1; no definite D call. Deletions cut 5 bases from V and 1 base from J, with 11 bases between. The CDR3 loop spans 14 amino acids. Germline assignment: CDR1 LNHDA and CDR2 SQIVND (reference sequence). The chain's CDR3 is CASSWRDRNTEAFF. The CDR3 nucleotides are TGTGCCAGTAGTTGGAGGGATCGGAACACTGAAGCTTTCTTT. The variable domain in full, with the rest retrieved from reference TRBV19 and TRBJ1-1, is DGGITQSPKYLFRKEGQNVTLSCEQNLNHDAMYWYRQDPGQGLRLIYYSQIVNDFQKGDIAEGYSVSREKKESFPLTVTSAQKNPTAFYLCASSWRDRNTEAFFGQGTRLTVV.